The next 3 T cell receptor beta chains were all read from a single sample in a study of lymphopenia after photon versus proton radiotherapy. The protocol was immunoSEQ multiplex PCR, while the TCRdb copy is restricted to in-frame clones and leaves out a portion. The table has 65,000 to 85,000 clones, roughly 90% seen once. The sample in question was peripheral blood, obtained from a patient treated with photon-based radiotherapy. These receptor sequences come from a woman between 40 and 55 years old with cholangiocarcinoma.

The genes are TRBV30 and TRBJ2-6, with a weak D call TRBD2 (5 bases). Trimming pared 0 bases from V and 1 base from J, leaving 19 bases between. Germline CDR1 GTSNPN, CDR2 SVGIG (reference sequence). The CDR3 extends over 19 amino acids. This CDR3 reads CAWSVYGVGVTSGANVLTF. The CDR3 bases are TGTGCCTGGAGTGTCTACGGGGTTGGGGTGACTTCTGGGGCCAACGTCCTGACTTTC.

A word on this clone: Other DNA sequences in this sample translate to the same CDR3. The genes are TRBV6-5 and TRBJ2-1; TRBD2 matches at 7 bases. This CDR3 is 14 amino acids long. After removal of 5 bases from V and 9 bases from J, the junction contained 10 bases not matched to a gene. Germline values: CDR1 MNHEY, CDR2 SVGAGI. The DNA of the CDR3 is TGTGCCAGCAGTGCCGGGACTATTAGCACTGAGCAGTTCTTC. It translates to CASSAGTISTEQFF.

This rearrangement joins TRBV2 to TRBJ2-5, with TRBD2 as a possible D gene (5 bases). The DNA matches TRBJ2-7 better at its end, which makes the J call doubtful. This CDR3 comprises 15 residues. CDR1 and CDR2 from the germline V gene are SNHLY and FYNNEI. The CDR3 loop is CASSEGWGDSYEQYF. The CDR3 region has the DNA TGTGCCAGCAGTGAAGGGTGGGGAGATTCCTACGAGCAGTACTTC.